Listed here are 22 T cell receptor beta chains from one sample, sequenced in a study of OX40 agonist ivuxolimab in advanced cancers. The data were produced by immunoSEQ multiplex PCR, yet TCRdb's version contains in-frame clones alone and is incomplete. The data show about 55,000 clones, approximately 80% seen once. This sample comprised CD4+ or CD8+ T cells sorted from blood, obtained in a trial of the OX40 agonist ivuxolimab. Every receptor here comes from an adult with an advanced solid tumor such as melanoma, head and neck, liver or kidney cancer.

The chain uses TRBV2 and TRBJ2-1; maybe TRBD2 (6 bases). Looked up from germline, CDR1 is SNHLY and CDR2 is FYNNEI. V was cut by 7 bases and J by 0 bases, with 16 bases left in between. This CDR3 has 16 residues. This CDR3 reads CASIFQEGSSYNEQFF. The CDR3 nucleotides read TGTGCCAGCATATTCCAGGAGGGAAGCTCCTACAATGAGCAGTTCTTC.

The chain carries TRBV15 and TRBJ2-5, with D perhaps TRBD1 (5 bases). The DNA end is more similar to TRBJ2-7, so the J call may be wrong. CDR3 length equals 17 residues. The V gene's germline CDR1 is LNHNV and CDR2 YYDKDF (reference sequence). The CDR3 DNA reads TGTGCCACCAGCAGAGATCAGGGCCCCGGATTCAAATACGAGCAGTACTTC. Its protein product is CATSRDQGPGFKYEQYF.

The chain employs TRBV18 and TRBJ1-2; D uncertain. The germline V gene has CDR1 KGHSH and CDR2 LQKENI. The CDR3 is 13 residues long. The germline V and J ends were trimmed by 0 bases and 1 base, with 3 bases remaining between them. For the CDR3, the DNA is TGTGCCAGCTCACCACCGGGTAACTATGGCTACACCTTC. It specifies CASSPPGNYGYTF.

The genes are TRBV11-3 and TRBJ2-7, with TRBD2 matching 8 bases. Germline V gives CDR1 SGHNT, CDR2 YENEEA. There are 16 residues in the CDR3. Losses at the gene ends were 5 bases for V and 3 bases for J; bases not matched to a gene: 12. The CDR3 region is CASSPGGGLVIYEQYF. Written as DNA, the CDR3 is TGTGCCAGCAGCCCTGGGGGGGGACTAGTTATCTACGAGCAGTACTTC.

CDR3 nucleotide sequence: TGTGCCAGTAAAGAGATAGCCAAAAACATTCAGTACTTC. It is translated as CASKEIAKNIQYF. This chain joins TRBV28 and TRBJ2-4; D ambiguous. Trimming pared 9 bases from V and 0 bases from J, leaving 9 bases between. This CDR3 spans 13 amino acids. CDR1 is MDHEN and CDR2 is SYDVKM in the germline V gene.

V gene TRBV27 combines with J gene TRBJ2-7; TRBD1 matches 9 bases. Germline CDR1 and CDR2: MNHEY and SMNVEV (reference sequence). The V segment lost 5 bases and the J segment 3 bases; nucleotides outside the gene matches: 8. This CDR3 is 15 amino acids long. CDR3 sequence reads: CASSSPGQGHYEQYF. The CDR3 region has the DNA TGTGCCAGCAGTAGTCCGGGACAGGGACACTACGAGCAGTACTTC.

The chain links TRBV9 to TRBJ2-7; TRBD1 might be the D (6 bases). CDR3 size: 16 residues. Germline V gene sequence: CDR1 SGDLS, CDR2 YYNGEE. Trimming shortened V by 4 bases and J by 2 bases, and 19 bases separated the two germline ends. The CDR3 DNA follows: TGTGCCAGCAGCCGACAGGCCACTCTTCCTACCTACGAGCAGTACTTC. This gives the protein CASSRQATLPTYEQYF.

The gene calls are TRBV28 and TRBJ2-3; a possible D gene is TRBD2 (6 bases). The CDR3 loop spans 14 amino acids. Per germline, CDR1 MDHEN and CDR2 SYDVKM. V lost 8 bases, J lost 6 bases, and 18 bases lay in between. This CDR3 is CASRSPLGRDTQYF. CDR3 in DNA: TGTGCCAGCCGCTCTCCCCTGGGGAGGGATACGCAGTATTTT.

The chain couples TRBV5-6 to TRBJ1-3; no definite D call. Germline V lookup: CDR1 SGHDT, CDR2 YYEEEE. The CDR3 has 17 residues. The V end lost 7 bases, the J end lost 0 bases, and 20 bases lay between the germline ends. Here the CDR3 reads CASYLYRDLSSGNTIYF. The DNA of the CDR3 is TGTGCCAGCTACCTCTATAGGGATCTTAGCTCTGGAAACACCATATATTTT.

The rearrangement uses TRBV11-2 and TRBJ2-5; 7 bases line up with TRBD1. Germline assignment: CDR1 SGHAT and CDR2 FQNNGV. Unmatched junction bases numbered 13, after V lost 8 bases and J lost 4 bases. The length of the CDR3 is 15 residues. DNA of the CDR3: TGTGCCAGCGAAAAGGGGGCCTTAAGAAGAGAGACCCAGTACTTC. This sequence encodes CASEKGALRRETQYF.

For this clone: The same CDR3 also results from other DNA sequences found in this sample. Here the CDR3 DNA reads TGCGCCAGCAGAGGGACAGCGAACACCGGGGAGCTGTTTTTT. It encodes CASRGTANTGELFF. The chain employs TRBV10-1 and TRBJ2-2; the match to TRBD1 covers 7 bases. Germline trimming cut 6 bases from V and 0 bases from J; bases unmatched to any gene: 1. Germline V gives CDR1 WNHNN, CDR2 SYGVQD (reference sequence). The CDR3 runs 14 residues.

This chain connects TRBV28 to TRBJ2-7; 8 bases are shared with TRBD1. With 3 bases clipped from V and 7 bases from J, the junction kept 8 bases outside the gene matches. Germline-derived CDR1 and CDR2 are MDHEN and SYDVKM. This CDR3 contains 14 residues. CDR3 amino acids: CASSLNYRGSEQYF. CDR3 DNA: TGTGCCAGCAGTTTGAACTACAGGGGGTCGGAGCAGTACTTC.

The chain is built from TRBV7-2 and TRBJ1-1; unclear D gene. The CDR3 is 14 residues long. Per germline, CDR1 SGHTA and CDR2 FQGNSA. V shed 3 bases and J shed 4 bases, with 12 bases lying between them. The CDR3 loop is CASSLRGSGTEAFF. The CDR3 DNA reads TGTGCCAGCAGCTTGCGAGGGTCGGGCACTGAAGCTTTCTTT.

The V gene is TRBV6-6, the J gene TRBJ2-3; D gene unclear. Trimming removed 0 bases at V and 4 bases at J, with 5 bases between. Germline V gene data show CDR1 as MNHNY and CDR2 as SVGAGI (reference sequence). This CDR3 has 13 residues. CDR3 bases: TGTGCCAGCAGTTACTCGGCCCCAGATACGCAGTATTTT. Its translation: CASSYSAPDTQYF.

With respect to this clone: The same CDR3 also results from other DNA sequences found in this sample. This rearrangement joins TRBV5-1 to TRBJ2-3; 11 nucleotides match TRBD2. J was trimmed by 2 bases and V by 4 bases; bases with no gene match: 6. This CDR3 is 16 amino acids long. Germline loops: CDR1 SGHRS, CDR2 YFSETQ. CDR3 sequence: CASSLGTSGSTDTQYF. The CDR3, as DNA: TGCGCCAGCAGCCTCGGGACTAGCGGATCCACAGATACGCAGTATTTT.

This chain connects TRBV29-1 to TRBJ1-5; a possible D gene is TRBD1 (5 bases). The CDR3 contains 12 residues. Germline V lookup: CDR1 SQVTM, CDR2 ANQGSEA. V was clipped by 4 bases and J by 5 bases, with 9 bases between them. The CDR3 spells CSVAGWDQPQHF. CDR3 sequence (DNA): TGCAGCGTTGCAGGGTGGGATCAGCCCCAGCATTTT.

This clone appeared many times. V gene TRBV5-6 combines with J gene TRBJ1-2, with D possibly matching TRBD1 (5 bases). The V gene lost 1 base and the J gene lost 7 bases, with 11 bases spanning the gap. Germline V gives CDR1 SGHDT, CDR2 YYEEEE. This CDR3 has 13 amino acids. Here the CDR3 reads CASSLYQGRGYTF. The DNA of the CDR3 is TGTGCCAGCAGCTTGTACCAGGGTCGTGGCTACACCTTC.

This CDR3 is CASRSTFGTSGGAGTQYF. CDR3 nucleotides: TGTGCCAGCAGGTCCACATTCGGGACTAGCGGGGGGGCCGGTACGCAGTATTTT. This chain links TRBV11-2 with TRBJ2-3; 16 nucleotides agree with TRBD2. The CDR3 contains 18 residues. The V gene's germline CDR1 is SGHAT and CDR2 FQNNGV. The junction had 14 bases not matched to a gene; V was cut back by 6 bases and J by 8 bases.

This chain uses TRBV7-9 with TRBJ2-7, with D unresolved. The germline CDR1 and CDR2 sequences are SEHNR and FQNEAQ (reference sequence). With 5 bases removed from V and 5 bases from J, the gap between germline ends came to 13 bases. CDR3 length: 13 amino acids. CDR3 sequence reads: CASSQWSVHEQYF. In DNA, the CDR3 is TGTGCCAGCAGCCAGTGGTCGGTCCACGAGCAGTACTTC.

This chain connects TRBV6-5 to TRBJ1-5; D may be TRBD1 (6 bases). CDR3 length: 15 residues. The germline V gene has CDR1 MNHEY and CDR2 SVGAGI. Trimming left V 5 bases short and J 3 bases short, with 14 bases between. DNA of the CDR3: TGTGCCAGCAGTACCGATGGACAGACCAATCAGCCCCAGCATTTT. Encoded protein: CASSTDGQTNQPQHF.

The rearrangement links TRBV27 to TRBJ2-5, with 15 bases identical to TRBD2. Germline loops: CDR1 MNHEY, CDR2 SMNVEV (reference sequence). The CDR3 totals 16 residues. V lost 6 bases, J lost 5 bases, and 7 bases stayed unmatched. The CDR3 bases are TGTGCCAGCAGCCGTCGTGGGACTAGCGGGGGGGAGACCCAGTACTTC. Translated: CASSRRGTSGGETQYF.

The J gene is TRBJ1-2, the V gene TRBV19; TRBD1 matches 7 bases. With V trimmed by 4 bases and J by 2 bases, 7 bases remained unmatched. Germline assignment: CDR1 LNHDA and CDR2 SQIVND (reference sequence). The CDR3 is 15 amino acids. The CDR3 coding sequence is TGTGCCAGTAGTACGATGACAGGGCCCAACTATGGCTACACCTTC. Its translation is CASSTMTGPNYGYTF.